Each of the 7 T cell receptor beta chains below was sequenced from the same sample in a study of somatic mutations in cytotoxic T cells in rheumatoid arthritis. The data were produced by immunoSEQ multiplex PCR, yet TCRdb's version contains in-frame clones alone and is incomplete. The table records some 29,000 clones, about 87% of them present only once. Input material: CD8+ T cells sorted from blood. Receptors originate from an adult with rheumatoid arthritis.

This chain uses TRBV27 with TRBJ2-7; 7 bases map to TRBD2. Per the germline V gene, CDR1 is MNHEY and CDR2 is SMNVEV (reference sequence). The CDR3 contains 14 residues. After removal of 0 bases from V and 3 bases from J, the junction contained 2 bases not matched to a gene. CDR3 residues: CASSLSGGVYEQYF. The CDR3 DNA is TGTGCCAGCAGTTTATCGGGAGGGGTCTACGAGCAGTACTTC.

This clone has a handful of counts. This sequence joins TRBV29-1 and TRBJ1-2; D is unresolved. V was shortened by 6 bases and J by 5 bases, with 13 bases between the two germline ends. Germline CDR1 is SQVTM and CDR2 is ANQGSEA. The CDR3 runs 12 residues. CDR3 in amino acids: CSVVNGLYGYTF. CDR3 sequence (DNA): TGCAGCGTCGTTAATGGTCTTTATGGCTACACCTTC.

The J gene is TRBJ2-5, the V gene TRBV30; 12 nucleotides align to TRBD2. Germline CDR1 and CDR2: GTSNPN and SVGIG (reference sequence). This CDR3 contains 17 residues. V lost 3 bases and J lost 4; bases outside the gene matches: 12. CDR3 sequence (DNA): TGTGCCTGGAGCTCCCCTCTAGCGGGGGGGCCGGGAGAGACCCAGTACTTC. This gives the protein CAWSSPLAGGPGETQYF.

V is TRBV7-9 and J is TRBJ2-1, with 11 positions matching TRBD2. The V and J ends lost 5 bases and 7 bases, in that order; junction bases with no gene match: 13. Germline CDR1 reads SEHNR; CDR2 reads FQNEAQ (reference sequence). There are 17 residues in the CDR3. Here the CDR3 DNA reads TGTGCCAGCAGCGGGGGGACTAGCGGAATCAAGGGGAATGAGCAGTTCTTC. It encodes CASSGGTSGIKGNEQFF.

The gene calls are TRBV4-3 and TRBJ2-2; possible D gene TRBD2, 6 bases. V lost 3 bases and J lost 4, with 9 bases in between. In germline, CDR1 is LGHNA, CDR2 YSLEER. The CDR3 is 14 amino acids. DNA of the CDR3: TGCGCCAGCAGCCAGAGGGACTCCACCGGGGAGCTGTTTTTT. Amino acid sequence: CASSQRDSTGELFF.

CDR3 coding DNA: TGTGCCATCAGCCCCCAGGGATCTGGGGATTGGGCTTATGGCTACACCTTC. Protein sequence: CAISPQGSGDWAYGYTF. The V call is TRBV10-3, the J call TRBJ1-2, with TRBD1 as a possible D gene (5 bases). V was cut by 6 bases and J by 5 bases, with 25 bases left in between. Germline-derived CDR1 and CDR2 are ENHRY and SYGVKD. The CDR3 runs 17 residues.

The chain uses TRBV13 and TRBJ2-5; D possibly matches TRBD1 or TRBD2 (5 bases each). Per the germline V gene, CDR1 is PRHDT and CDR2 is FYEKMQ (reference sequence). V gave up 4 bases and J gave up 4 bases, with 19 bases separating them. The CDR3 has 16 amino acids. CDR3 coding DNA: TGTGCCAGCAGCTCGAACTCCCGTCCGGGACCAGAGACCCAGTACTTC. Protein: CASSSNSRPGPETQYF.